What follows describes a single T cell receptor (beta chain). TCRdb keeps only in-frame clones here, not all; method: immunoSEQ multiplex PCR. There are 450,000 to 600,000 clones in the sample; roughly 87% occur only once, and around 0.7% lies in the top ten. This entry belongs to a study of blood T cell repertoires in COVID-19. This CDR3 comprises 13 residues. Trimming pared 11 bases from V and 3 bases from J, leaving 11 bases between. Germline assignment: CDR1 SNHLY and CDR2 FYNNEI. The receptor was derived from a woman between 18 and 30 years old who had recovered from COVID-19. The specimen sequenced was PBMCs or T cells enriched from blood (not recorded which). This chain joins TRBV2 and TRBJ1-6; no definite D call. CDR3 sequence (DNA): TGTGCCGGCTCGCTCAACTATAATTCACCCCTCCACTTT. This gives the protein CAGSLNYNSPLHF.